A single sample gave rise to the 17 T cell receptor beta chains below, sequenced in a study of blood T cell repertoires in COVID-19. The data were produced by immunoSEQ multiplex PCR, yet TCRdb's version contains in-frame clones alone and is incomplete. The sample holds 68,000 or so clones, approximately 90% seen once. The sequencing input was peripheral blood. These receptors were obtained from a man between 65 and 85 years old with active or convalescent COVID-19.

J is TRBJ2-1 and V is TRBV14; 7 nucleotides align to TRBD2. Germline-derived CDR1 and CDR2 are SGHDN and FVKESK. The CDR3 runs to 16 residues. V was clipped by 0 bases and J by 6 bases; unmatched bases: 8. The CDR3 sequence is CASSQDGEGRSNEQFF. The CDR3 region has the DNA TGTGCCAGCAGCCAAGATGGGGAGGGCCGGAGCAATGAGCAGTTCTTC.

The chain couples TRBV5-1 to TRBJ1-2; 9 bases agree with TRBD1. Germline CDR1 SGHRS, CDR2 YFSETQ. The CDR3 extends over 16 amino acids. The trim removed 0 bases at V and 8 bases at J, leaving 11 bases unmatched. CDR3 sequence reads: CASSLGRDRVWDGYTF. The CDR3, as DNA: TGCGCCAGCAGCTTGGGTCGGGACAGGGTGTGGGACGGCTACACCTTC.

The chain uses TRBV18 and TRBJ1-6; 10 nucleotides agree with TRBD1. CDR1 and CDR2 (germline): KGHSH, LQKENI. The V and J ends lost 2 bases and 7 bases, in that order; junction bases with no gene match: 11. The CDR3 has 18 residues. The CDR3 loop is CASSPTGYRDRGNSPLHF. The CDR3 coding sequence is TGTGCCAGCTCACCAACGGGCTACCGGGACAGGGGAAATTCACCCCTCCACTTT.

This rearrangement joins TRBV19 to TRBJ1-2; D not certain. The germline V gene encodes CDR1 LNHDA and CDR2 SQIVND (reference sequence). This CDR3 comprises 15 residues. Trimming shortened V by 3 bases and J by 2 bases, and 13 bases separated the two germline ends. The chain's CDR3 is CASSMAVSRNYGYTF. CDR3 coding DNA: TGTGCCAGTAGTATGGCAGTTTCCAGGAACTATGGCTACACCTTC.

This chain links TRBV12-5 with TRBJ1-2, with D possibly matching TRBD1 (6 bases). Trimming took off 6 bases at V and 4 bases at J, with 15 bases between the two ends. The germline V gene has CDR1 LGHNT and CDR2 FRNRAP. This CDR3 is built from 14 residues. The chain's CDR3 is CASGRDIGTYGYTF. CDR3 in DNA: TGTGCTAGTGGACGGGACATTGGGACCTATGGCTACACCTTC. The full variable domain, its missing parts supplied by reference TRBV12-5 and TRBJ1-2, is DARVTQTPRHKVTEMGQEVTMRCQPILGHNTVFWYRQTMMQGLELLAYFRNRAPLDDSGMPKDRFSAEMPDATLATLKIQPSEPRDSAVYFCASGRDIGTYGYTFGSGTRLTVV.

The genes are TRBV28 and TRBJ1-5; the match to TRBD1 covers 7 bases. V trimming: 7 bases; J trimming: 3 bases; junction bases outside the gene matches: 6. CDR1 is MDHEN, CDR2 SYDVKM, per germline. CDR3 length: 14 amino acids. CDR3 sequence reads: CASTQGGPNQPQHF. The DNA for the CDR3 is TGTGCCAGCACCCAGGGGGGACCCAATCAGCCCCAGCATTTT.

The chain employs TRBV28 and TRBJ2-3; D is uncertain. This CDR3 contains 13 residues. Germline V gene sequence: CDR1 MDHEN, CDR2 SYDVKM. The germline V and J ends were trimmed by 6 bases and 3 bases, with 10 bases remaining between them. The CDR3 here is CASSQPVTDTQYF. As DNA, the CDR3 is TGTGCCAGCAGCCAACCGGTGACAGATACGCAGTATTTT.

The gene calls are TRBV7-3 and TRBJ1-1; D unresolved. The V and J ends lost 2 bases and 6 bases respectively, with 13 bases between them. The germline gives CDR1 SGHTA, CDR2 FQGTGA. CDR3 length equals 14 residues. The CDR3 loop is CASSLWARSAEAFF. CDR3 in DNA: TGTGCCAGCAGCTTATGGGCTCGTAGCGCTGAAGCTTTCTTT.

This chain links TRBV18 with TRBJ1-2, with D possibly being TRBD1 (6 bases). Germline V gives CDR1 KGHSH, CDR2 LQKENI. This CDR3 has 12 amino acids. V lost 1 base and J 6 bases, leaving 6 bases between the germline ends. The CDR3 sequence: CASSPQGDGYTF. CDR3 coding DNA: TGTGCCAGCTCACCACAGGGGGATGGCTACACCTTC.

The genes are TRBV18 and TRBJ1-4; D is ambiguous. The V and J ends lost 2 bases and 2 bases respectively, with 9 bases between them. The CDR3 covers 15 residues. Germline lookup yields CDR1 KGHSH and CDR2 LQKENI. The CDR3 nucleotides read TGTGCCAGCTCACCAGGAGGGAATACTAATGAAAAACTGTTTTTT. Its protein product is CASSPGGNTNEKLFF.

The J gene is TRBJ2-7, the V gene TRBV6-5, with 9 bases aligning to TRBD1. The germline CDR1 and CDR2 sequences are MNHEY and SVGAGI. The CDR3 length is 15 residues. Trimming removed 6 bases from V and 3 bases from J; junction bases left unmatched: 9. The DNA for the CDR3 is TGTGCCAGCAGCGCCGGGACAGGGAGGGGCTACGAGCAGTACTTC. This gives the protein CASSAGTGRGYEQYF.

J is TRBJ2-7 and V is TRBV19, with 10 bases aligning to TRBD1. The V gene end was trimmed by 5 bases and the J gene end by 3 bases; junction bases not matched to a gene: 4. CDR3 size: 14 residues. Per germline, CDR1 LNHDA and CDR2 SQIVND (reference sequence). The CDR3 loop is CASSFRTGGYEQYF. In nucleotides, the CDR3 is TGTGCCAGTAGTTTCAGGACAGGGGGCTACGAGCAGTACTTC.

V gene TRBV5-1 combines with J gene TRBJ2-3, with 7 bases that match TRBD1. The germline V gene has CDR1 SGHRS and CDR2 YFSETQ. The CDR3 length is 16 residues. The V gene end was trimmed by 1 base and the J gene end by 2 bases; junction bases not matched to a gene: 7. Here the CDR3 reads CASSLFGTAFTDTQYF. As DNA, the CDR3 is TGCGCCAGCAGCTTGTTCGGGACAGCATTCACAGATACGCAGTATTTT.

The chain links TRBV6-2 or TRBV6-3 to TRBJ1-1; the D is unclear. This CDR3 spans 13 amino acids. CDR1 is MNHEY, CDR2 SVGEGT, per germline. Trimming removed 3 bases from V and 5 bases from J, with 10 bases in between. Written as DNA, the CDR3 is TGTGCCAGCAGTTATCCCGCGGGGACTGAAGCTTTCTTT. Translated: CASSYPAGTEAFF.

The chain uses TRBV5-1 and TRBJ2-3; possibly TRBD2 for D (5 bases). Germline CDR1 and CDR2: SGHRS and YFSETQ. Trimming removed 0 bases from V and 4 bases from J, with 6 bases in between. The CDR3 totals 13 residues. CDR3 in DNA: TGCGCCAGCAGCTTGGTACTAGCAGATACGCAGTATTTT. It encodes CASSLVLADTQYF.

This rearrangement joins TRBV11-2 to TRBJ2-1; 9 bases are shared with TRBD2. This CDR3 has 15 residues. From germline, CDR1 is SGHAT and CDR2 FQNNGV. J lost 2 bases, V lost 5 bases, and 4 bases had no gene match. The DNA of the CDR3 is TGTGCCAGCAGCCTTAGCGGGAGCCCCTACAATGAGCAGTTCTTC. Its translation is CASSLSGSPYNEQFF. The full variable domain, rest sourced from reference TRBV11-2 and TRBJ2-1, is EAGVAQSPRYKIIEKRQSVAFWCNPISGHATLYWYQQILGQGPKLLIQFQNNGVVDDSQLPKDRFSAERLKGVDSTLKIQPAKLEDSAVYLCASSLSGSPYNEQFFGPGTRLTVL.

The rearrangement links TRBV28 to TRBJ2-3; 8 bases align to TRBD1. There are 16 residues in the CDR3. The V gene end was trimmed by 4 bases and the J gene end by 1 base; junction bases not matched to a gene: 7. Germline CDR1 reads MDHEN; CDR2 reads SYDVKM. CDR3 residues: CASSSSGGGGTDTQYF. CDR3 nucleotide sequence: TGTGCCAGCAGTTCATCAGGGGGCGGGGGCACAGATACGCAGTATTTT.